Detailed here is one T cell receptor (beta chain). This sample stems from a study of CD8 T cells in Susac syndrome. Trimming took 1 base from V and 3 from J; bases not matched to a gene: 2. Per germline, CDR1 SGHRS and CDR2 YFSETQ. This CDR3 spans 15 amino acids. The patients with Susac syndrome satisfied recently defined diagnostic criteria for either definite or probable disease. RNA in amounts of about 0.5 to 1 ug was reverse transcribed with random hexamers. TCRdb itself ran the immunoSEQ multiplex PCR reads through MiXCR, one entry per CDR3 protein. The sample gives more than 95,000 distinct CDR3 sequences, 90% to 95% of which show up once; approximately 0.2% is in the top ten.

Sequencing was done on a sample of CD8+ T cells from PBMCs. The clonotype originates from a human donor with Susac syndrome. The chain uses TRBV5-1 and TRBJ2-5, with TRBD2 identical over 11 bases. In DNA, the CDR3 is TGCGCCAGCAGCTTGTCACTAGCGGGAGAAGAGACCCAGTACTTC. This codes for CASSLSLAGEETQYF. Drawing the rest from reference TRBV5-1 and TRBJ2-5, the complete variable domain is KAGVTQTPRYLIKTRGQQVTLSCSPISGHRSVSWYQQTPGQGLQFLFEYFSETQRNKGNFPGRFSGRQFSNSRSEMNVSTLELGDSALYLCASSLSLAGEETQYFGPGTRLLVL.